The rows below give T cell receptor beta chains drawn from one sample of a study of cytomegalovirus exposure and HLA in healthy donors. Assay: immunoSEQ multiplex PCR; the TCRdb copy retains only in-frame clones and omits some. In the table there are approximately 150,000 clones, more than 60% of which are singletons. Sequencing used PBMCs. All receptors come from a man younger than 35 in good health and CMV-seropositive. Both conserved end residues are part of each CDR3. D genes are given only for firm matches. Clone size is shown for a subset of rows, as once, few, many or a class of expanded clone.

J gene	clone size	V gene	D gene	CDR3 DNA	CDR3 protein
TRBJ2-1	-	TRBV4-1	-	TGCGCCAGCAGCCTTTACCCGGAGAGAACGGGATTCTCCTACAATGAGCAGTTCTTC	CASSLYPERTGFSYNEQFF
TRBJ1-4	-	TRBV19	-	TGTGCCAGTAGTGGCAGGCGTAATGAAAAACTGTTTTTT	CASSGRRNEKLFF
TRBJ2-5	-	TRBV9	TRBD2	TGTGCCAGCAGCGTAGAAGGTTTCGGGAGGCAGGGAGGGACCCAGTACTTC	CASSVEGFGRQGGTQYF
TRBJ2-7	-	TRBV27	TRBD1	TGTGCCAGCAGTCCAAAGGACAGGGTAATCTACGAGCAGTACTTC	CASSPKDRVIYEQYF
TRBJ2-3	few	TRBV7-9	-	TGTGCCAGCAGCTTATTAAACACGAAATTGCAGTATTTT	CASSLLNTKLQYF
TRBJ2-1	-	TRBV19	-	TGTGCCAGTAGTGCCCCAAGCAGGCCCCACGCCGATGAGCAGTTCTTC	CASSAPSRPHADEQFF
TRBJ2-7	few	TRBV5-4	-	TGTGCCAGCAGCCCCCGAATCGACGGGATGCTCCACGAGCAGTACTTC	CASSPRIDGMLHEQYF
TRBJ2-7	-	TRBV16	TRBD1	TGTGCCAGCAGCCAATCTGGGACAGGGGACTACGAGCAGTACTTC	CASSQSGTGDYEQYF
TRBJ2-1	few	TRBV7-2	TRBD2	TGTGCCAGCAGCTCCCTAGCGGGAGATGAGCAGTTCTTC	CASSSLAGDEQFF
TRBJ1-2	-	TRBV11-2	TRBD1	TGTGCCAGCAGCGGATACAGGGGGCCCGATGGCTACACCTTC	CASSGYRGPDGYTF
TRBJ2-3	-	TRBV4-2	TRBD2	TGTGCCAGCAGCCGCGGAAGCGGGAGGGAAGGCACAGATACGCAGTATTTT	CASSRGSGREGTDTQYF
TRBJ1-2	-	TRBV4-1	-	TGCGCCAGCAGCCAAGATACGGGAAGAGGCTACACCTTC	CASSQDTGRGYTF
TRBJ2-2	-	TRBV29-1	TRBD1	TGCAGCGTCGTTGGGACAGTGAACACCGGGGAGCTGTTTTTT	CSVVGTVNTGELFF
TRBJ2-1	once	TRBV4-1	-	TGCGCCAGCAGCCAGGCAGCCTACAATGAGCAGTTCTTC	CASSQAAYNEQFF
TRBJ1-1	-	TRBV7-6	-	TGTGCCAGCAGCTACGCGGGGGAGAACACTGAAGCTTTCTTT	CASSYAGENTEAFF
TRBJ2-7	-	TRBV7-2	TRBD2	TGTGCCAGCAGCTTAGTAGCGGGAGGGGAATACGAGCAGTACTTC	CASSLVAGGEYEQYF
TRBJ2-7	-	TRBV11-1	-	TGTGCCAGCAGCTTTACAGGGACAACCGAGCAGTACTTC	CASSFTGTTEQYF
TRBJ1-5	-	TRBV18	TRBD1	TGTGCCAGCTCACCACCCGGGACAGGGGGCAATCAGCCCCAGCATTTT	CASSPPGTGGNQPQHF